This T cell receptor (beta chain) was identified during a study of cytomegalovirus exposure and HLA in healthy donors. Study overall: For the approximately 410 genotyped donors, 81% fell within the Caucasian-associated ancestry cluster.

CDR3 length: 13 residues. Germline assignment: CDR1 SEHNR and CDR2 FQNEAQ (reference sequence). Trimming shortened V by 5 bases and J by 6 bases, and 10 bases separated the two germline ends. This clone was counted only a few times. The antigen remains unidentified. Study-level results: Some 150 TCR beta chains were listed as cytomegalovirus-associated. The likely explanation for a cluster of highly shared sequence variants was sequencing artifact. In a later analysis, a missense DCLRE1C variant was linked to TCR beta V- and J-gene trimming.

With 60 Vbeta and 13 Jbeta primers, the PCR was carried out. This table comes from immunoSEQ multiplex PCR, and its TCRdb copy is limited to in-frame clones, with some not included. The repertoire holds about 150,000 clones, with roughly 80% as singletons. Input material: PBMCs. This clonotype was sampled from a woman between 50 and 59 years old in good health and CMV-seropositive. The chain carries TRBV7-9 and TRBJ2-2; D gene ambiguous. The CDR3 sequence: CASSPLAAGELFF. CDR3 in DNA: TGTGCCAGCAGCCCCTTGGCCGCCGGGGAGCTGTTTTTT.